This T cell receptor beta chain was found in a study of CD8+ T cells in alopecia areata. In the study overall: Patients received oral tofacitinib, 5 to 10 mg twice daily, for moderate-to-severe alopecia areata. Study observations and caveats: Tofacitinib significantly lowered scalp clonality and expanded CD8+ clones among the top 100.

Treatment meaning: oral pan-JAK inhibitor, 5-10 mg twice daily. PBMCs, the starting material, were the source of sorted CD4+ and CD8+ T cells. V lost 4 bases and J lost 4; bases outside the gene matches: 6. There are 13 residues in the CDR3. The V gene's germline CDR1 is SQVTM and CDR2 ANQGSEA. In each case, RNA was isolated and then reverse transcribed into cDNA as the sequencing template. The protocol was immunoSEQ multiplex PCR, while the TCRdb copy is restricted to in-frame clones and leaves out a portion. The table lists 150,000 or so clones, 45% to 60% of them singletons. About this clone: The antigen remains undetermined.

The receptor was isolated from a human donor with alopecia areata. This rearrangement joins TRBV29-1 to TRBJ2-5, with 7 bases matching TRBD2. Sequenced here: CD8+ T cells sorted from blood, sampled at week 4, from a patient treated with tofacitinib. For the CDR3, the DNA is TGCAGCGTTGGGGCGGGGAGGGCAGAGACCCAGTACTTC. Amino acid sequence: CSVGAGRAETQYF.